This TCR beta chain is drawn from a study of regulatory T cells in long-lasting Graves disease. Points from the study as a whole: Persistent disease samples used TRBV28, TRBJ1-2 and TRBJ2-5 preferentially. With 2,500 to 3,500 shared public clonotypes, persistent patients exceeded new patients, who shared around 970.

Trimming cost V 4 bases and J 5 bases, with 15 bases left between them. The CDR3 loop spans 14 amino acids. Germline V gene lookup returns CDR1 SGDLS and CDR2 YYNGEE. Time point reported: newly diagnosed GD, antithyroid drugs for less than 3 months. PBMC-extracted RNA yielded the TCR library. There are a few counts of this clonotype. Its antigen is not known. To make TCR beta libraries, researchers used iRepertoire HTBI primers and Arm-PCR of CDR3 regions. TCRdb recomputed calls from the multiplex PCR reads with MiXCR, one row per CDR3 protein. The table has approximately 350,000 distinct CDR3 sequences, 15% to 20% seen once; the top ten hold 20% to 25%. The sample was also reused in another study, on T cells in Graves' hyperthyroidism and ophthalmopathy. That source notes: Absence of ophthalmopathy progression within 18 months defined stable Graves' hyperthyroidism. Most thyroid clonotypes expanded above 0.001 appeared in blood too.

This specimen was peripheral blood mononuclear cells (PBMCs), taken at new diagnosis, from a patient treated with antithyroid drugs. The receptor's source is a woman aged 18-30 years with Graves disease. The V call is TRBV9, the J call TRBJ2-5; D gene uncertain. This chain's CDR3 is CASSTQRSGETQYF. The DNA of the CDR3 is TGTGCCAGCAGCACCCAGAGGTCTGGGGAGACCCAGTACTTC. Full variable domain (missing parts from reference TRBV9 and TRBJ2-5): DSGVTQTPKHLITATGQRVTLRCSPRSGDLSVYWYQQSLDQGLQFLIQYYNGEERAKGNILERFSAQQFPDLHSELNLSSLELGDSALYFCASSTQRSGETQYFGPGTRLLVL.